This TCR beta chain was documented in a study of blood T cell repertoires in COVID-19. Study-level background: Sites in the United States, Italy and Spain provided acute and convalescent COVID-19 samples. T cells, B-cell-depleted T cells, or PBMCs supplied cDNA or gDNA.

This clone was found a few times. How the authors handled the data: It was from reference gene primer amplification that nucleated cell counts were estimated. Using immunoSEQ multiplex PCR, the repertoire was profiled, and TCRdb retains in-frame clones only, with some absent. V, J and clone size are those of that table, while D and trimming were read from the DNA. The data hold 100,000 to 150,000 clones, with 60% to 85% observed a single time. What was sequenced was peripheral blood. The source of this sequence is a human donor with acute or convalescent COVID-19. The donor label of this sample is uncertain.

CDR3 DNA sequence: TGTGCCAGCAGCTTGTGGGCCGGGAACACCGGGGAGCTGTTTTTT. Translating gives CASSLWAGNTGELFF. This sequence joins TRBV5-6 and TRBJ2-2; no definite D call. CDR3 length equals 15 residues. Trimming pared 1 base from V and 1 base from J, leaving 8 bases between. Germline values: CDR1 SGHDT, CDR2 YYEEEE.